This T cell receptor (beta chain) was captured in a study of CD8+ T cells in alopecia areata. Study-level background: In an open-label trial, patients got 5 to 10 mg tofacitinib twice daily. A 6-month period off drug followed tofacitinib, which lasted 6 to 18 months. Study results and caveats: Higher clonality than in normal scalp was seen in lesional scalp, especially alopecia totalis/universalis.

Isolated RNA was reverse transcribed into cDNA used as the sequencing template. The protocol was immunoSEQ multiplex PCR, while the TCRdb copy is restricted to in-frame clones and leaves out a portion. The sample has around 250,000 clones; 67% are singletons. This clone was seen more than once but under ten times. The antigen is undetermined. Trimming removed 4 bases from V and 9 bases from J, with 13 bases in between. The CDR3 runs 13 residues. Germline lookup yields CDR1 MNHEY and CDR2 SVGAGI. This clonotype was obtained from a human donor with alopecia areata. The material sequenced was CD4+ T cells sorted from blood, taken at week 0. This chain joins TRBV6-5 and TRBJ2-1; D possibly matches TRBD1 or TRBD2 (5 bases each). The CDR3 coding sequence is TGTGCCAGCAGTTCGAACACTAGGGGTGAGCAGTTCTTC. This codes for CASSSNTRGEQFF.